One sample yielded the 28 T cell receptor beta chains listed below, sequenced in a study of OX40 agonist ivuxolimab in advanced cancers. Here immunoSEQ multiplex PCR was the method, and the copy in TCRdb shows in-frame clones only, minus some. The sample yields around 74,000 clones, about 80% seen once. Source: CD4+ or CD8+ T cells sorted from blood, taken in a trial of the OX40 agonist ivuxolimab. The source is an adult with an advanced solid tumor such as melanoma, head and neck, liver or kidney cancer.

The rearrangement joins TRBV19 to TRBJ1-2, with D perhaps TRBD1 (6 bases). This CDR3 has 16 residues. Trimming stripped 4 bases from V and 4 bases from J, with 19 bases between. Germline CDR1 LNHDA, CDR2 SQIVND (reference sequence). CDR3 in amino acids: CASSKSTGTLLYGYTF. In DNA, the CDR3 is TGTGCCAGTAGTAAGTCTACAGGGACCCTCCTCTATGGCTACACCTTC. The whole variable domain, filled in from reference TRBV19 and TRBJ1-2, reads DGGITQSPKYLFRKEGQNVTLSCEQNLNHDAMYWYRQDPGQGLRLIYYSQIVNDFQKGDIAEGYSVSREKKESFPLTVTSAQKNPTAFYLCASSKSTGTLLYGYTFGSGTRLTVV.

V is TRBV15 and J is TRBJ1-4; D not certain. Trimming removed 0 bases from V and 2 bases from J, with 10 bases in between. Germline V lookup: CDR1 LNHNV, CDR2 YYDKDF (reference sequence). The CDR3 covers 16 residues. The CDR3 is CATSRDRGATNEKLFF. DNA of the CDR3: TGTGCCACCAGCAGAGATCGGGGTGCTACTAATGAAAAACTGTTTTTT.

This clone has only a few counts. The rearrangement links TRBV5-4 to TRBJ2-5; 10 bases line up with TRBD1. V dropped 4 bases and J dropped 1; count of bases not matched to a gene: 13. In germline, CDR1 is SGHNT, CDR2 YYREEE (reference sequence). This CDR3 is built from 18 residues. The CDR3, as DNA: TGTGCCAGCAGCCGGAGGACCACCGGGACAGGGGCCCAAGAGACCCAGTACTTC. This gives the protein CASSRRTTGTGAQETQYF.

This chain connects TRBV5-8 to TRBJ2-1; TRBD2 aligns across 16 bases. From germline, CDR1 is SGHTS and CDR2 YDEGEE. The CDR3 is 18 amino acids. The V segment lost 0 bases and the J segment 7 bases; nucleotides outside the gene matches: 7. For the CDR3, the DNA is TGTGCCAGCAGCTTGGAAGGGACTAGCGGGGGGGGATTGAATGAGCAGTTCTTC. Translating it yields CASSLEGTSGGGLNEQFF.

J is TRBJ1-6 and V is TRBV25-1; 8 bases map to TRBD1. The CDR3 sequence is 17 residues long. The V segment lost 4 bases and the J segment 9 bases; nucleotides outside the gene matches: 14. CDR1 is MGHDK and CDR2 is SYGVNS in the germline V gene. CDR3: CASSAAPGQVRSSPLHF. The CDR3 DNA follows: TGTGCCAGCAGTGCCGCGCCGGGACAGGTTAGGTCTTCACCCCTCCACTTT. The full variable domain, its missing parts supplied by reference TRBV25-1 and TRBJ1-6, is EADIYQTPRYLVIGTGKKITLECSQTMGHDKMYWYQQDPGMELHLIHYSYGVNSTEKGDLSSESTVSRIRTEHFPLTLESARPSHTSQYLCASSAAPGQVRSSPLHFGNGTRLTVT.

The rearrangement uses TRBV6-1 and TRBJ2-7, with 8 bases fitting TRBD1. Germline V lookup: CDR1 MNHNS, CDR2 SASEGT. This CDR3 has 13 residues. J was trimmed by 4 bases and V by 9 bases; bases with no gene match: 8. The CDR3 spells CARRTGWAYEQYF. The DNA of the CDR3 is TGTGCCAGGAGGACAGGGTGGGCATACGAGCAGTACTTC.

The chain is built from TRBV10-3 and TRBJ2-2, with 9 bases lining up with TRBD2. The ends lost 6 bases at V and 4 bases at J; junction bases unmatched: 12. CDR3 length equals 17 residues. Germline loops: CDR1 ENHRY, CDR2 SYGVKD. The chain's CDR3 is CAISRQERGVSTGELFF. The DNA for the CDR3 is TGTGCCATCAGCCGCCAGGAGCGGGGGGTGAGCACCGGGGAGCTGTTTTTT.

V is TRBV10-3 and J is TRBJ2-5; TRBD1 matches 7 bases. Germline trimming cut 3 bases from V and 6 bases from J; bases unmatched to any gene: 10. The CDR3 loop spans 15 amino acids. Germline V CDR1 and CDR2: ENHRY, SYGVKD. CDR3 region: CAISEAGTVAKTQYF. DNA for the CDR3: TGTGCCATCAGTGAAGCCGGGACAGTCGCTAAGACCCAGTACTTC.

CDR3 sequence reads: CASSKPRWGNYGYTF. CDR3 coding DNA: TGTGCCAGTAGTAAGCCAAGGTGGGGTAACTATGGCTACACCTTC. V gene TRBV19 combines with J gene TRBJ1-2; D is uncertain. The CDR3 covers 15 residues. Germline CDR1 is LNHDA and CDR2 is SQIVND (reference sequence). V was clipped by 4 bases and J by 1 base, with 13 bases between them.

J is TRBJ1-5 and V is TRBV6-6, with 8 bases fitting TRBD1. J lost 5 bases, V lost 6 bases, and 9 bases had no gene match. This CDR3 contains 15 residues. Per germline, CDR1 MNHNY and CDR2 SVGAGI (reference sequence). DNA of the CDR3: TGTGCCAGCAGACCCGACAGGGGCTGGGATCAGCCCCAGCATTTT. It translates to CASRPDRGWDQPQHF.

The chain has TRBV29-1 and TRBJ2-1; the match to TRBD1 covers 8 bases. V dropped 7 bases and J dropped 6; count of bases not matched to a gene: 8. Germline loops: CDR1 SQVTM, CDR2 ANQGSEA. The CDR3 has 13 residues. The CDR3 DNA sequence: TGCAGCGCTGGGACAGGAGGGGCCAATGAGCAGTTCTTC. This encodes CSAGTGGANEQFF.

The V and J genes are TRBV30 and TRBJ1-2; D unclear. V was cut by 7 bases and J by 7 bases, with 13 bases left in between. CDR3 length: 11 residues. The germline V gene encodes CDR1 GTSNPN and CDR2 SVGIG (reference sequence). The CDR3 loop is CASPSVRGYTF. In DNA, the CDR3 is TGTGCCTCTCCTTCAGTACGTGGCTACACCTTC. Drawing the rest from reference TRBV30 and TRBJ1-2, the complete variable domain is SQTIHQWPATLVQPVGSPLSLECTVEGTSNPNLYWYRQAAGRGLQLLFYSVGIGQISSEVPQNLSASRPQDRQFILSSKKLLLSDSGFYLCASPSVRGYTFGSGTRLTVV.

The chain has TRBV6-4 and TRBJ2-2; D unresolved. CDR3 length: 13 residues. With 4 bases removed from V and 0 bases from J, the gap between germline ends came to 3 bases. The germline V gene encodes CDR1 MRHNA and CDR2 SNTAGT. The CDR3 DNA is TGTGCCAGCAGTGCTACGAACACCGGGGAGCTGTTTTTT. Encoded protein: CASSATNTGELFF.

CDR3 nucleotides: TGTGCCCAACTACTAGCGGGAGTGTGGAATGAGCAGTTCTTC. Its translation: CAQLLAGVWNEQFF. The chain employs TRBV19 and TRBJ2-1, with 11 bases identical to TRBD2. Germline V gene lookup returns CDR1 LNHDA and CDR2 SQIVND (reference sequence). CDR3 length: 14 residues. The V and J ends lost 11 bases and 7 bases, in that order; junction bases with no gene match: 10.

The chain uses TRBV5-5 and TRBJ1-1, with D unclear. The germline gives CDR1 SGHKS, CDR2 YYEKEE (reference sequence). The CDR3 loop spans 12 amino acids. V gave up 5 bases and J gave up 7 bases, with 12 bases separating them. In DNA form, the CDR3 reads TGTGCCAGCAGACTTTCAGCCGATGAAGCTTTCTTT. Encoded protein: CASRLSADEAFF.

The genes are TRBV6-5 and TRBJ1-6; D is unclear. The germline V gene has CDR1 MNHEY and CDR2 SVGAGI. Trimming stripped 5 bases from V and 2 bases from J, with 7 bases between. The CDR3 sequence is 14 residues long. CDR3 in amino acids: CASSAGPYNSPLHF. The CDR3 DNA is TGTGCCAGCAGTGCAGGCCCCTATAATTCACCCCTCCACTTT.

V and J are TRBV7-9 and TRBJ1-3, with D unresolved. CDR3 length: 16 residues. The V end lost 2 bases, the J end lost 0 bases, and 11 bases lay between the germline ends. CDR1 is SEHNR, CDR2 FQNEAQ, per germline (reference sequence). The CDR3 loop is CASSLSGPSSGNTIYF. CDR3 sequence (DNA): TGTGCCAGCAGCTTATCAGGACCGAGCTCTGGAAACACCATATATTTT.

V is TRBV27 and J is TRBJ2-3; D tentatively reads TRBD1 or TRBD2 (7 bases each). V was pared by 10 bases and J by 2 bases, with 28 bases between. This CDR3 is built from 18 residues. Germline CDR1 is MNHEY and CDR2 is SMNVEV (reference sequence). The CDR3 DNA reads TGTGCCACCCCGACAGGGAAAAGGCAGGGGACTAACACAGATACGCAGTATTTT. It specifies CATPTGKRQGTNTDTQYF.

This chain uses TRBV7-2 with TRBJ1-2; tentatively, D is TRBD1 (5 bases). Germline V CDR1 and CDR2: SGHTA, FQGNSA. V lost 5 bases and J lost 0, with 13 bases in between. This CDR3 region has 15 residues. CDR3 protein: CASSQGRSANYGYTF. In nucleotides, the CDR3 is TGTGCCAGCAGCCAGGGACGGTCAGCTAACTATGGCTACACCTTC.

The V and J genes are TRBV15 and TRBJ2-3; possible D gene TRBD2, 6 bases. The germline V and J ends were trimmed by 2 bases and 5 bases, with 20 bases remaining between them. CDR3 length: 17 residues. In germline, CDR1 is LNHNV, CDR2 YYDKDF (reference sequence). CDR3 residues: CATSRRWSEPEGDTQYF. CDR3 coding DNA: TGTGCCACCAGCAGACGATGGAGCGAACCGGAGGGAGATACGCAGTATTTT.

J is TRBJ2-3 and V is TRBV29-1; the D is unclear. The CDR3 runs to 14 residues. Per the germline V gene, CDR1 is SQVTM and CDR2 is ANQGSEA. Trimming cost V 4 bases and J 6 bases, with 17 bases left between them. The CDR3, as DNA: TGCAGCGTTGCCCGAAGGGCCGGGCGGGATACGCAGTATTTT. It encodes CSVARRAGRDTQYF.

This rearrangement joins TRBV7-6 to TRBJ2-7; D remains unclear. The V gene lost 5 bases and the J gene lost 6 bases, with 14 bases spanning the gap. The CDR3 sequence is 13 residues long. CDR1 SGHVS and CDR2 FNYEAQ come from the germline V gene. CDR3 sequence reads: CASSPTARGEQYF. Here the CDR3 DNA reads TGTGCCAGCAGCCCGACCGCCCGCGGCGAGCAGTACTTC.

This clone showed up just once. The rearrangement links TRBV19 to TRBJ2-3; 10 bases are shared with TRBD2. Germline V gene data show CDR1 as LNHDA and CDR2 as SQIVND (reference sequence). J lost 1 base, V lost 4 bases, and 8 bases had no gene match. There are 17 residues in the CDR3. DNA of the CDR3: TGTGCCAGTAGTACACCAACTAGCGGGGTGGGCACAGATACGCAGTATTTT. Translating it yields CASSTPTSGVGTDTQYF.

This sequence joins TRBV19 and TRBJ2-7, with D possibly being TRBD2 (6 bases). This CDR3 contains 13 residues. Between the trimmed V and J ends, which lost 7 bases and 5 bases, there was a span of 15 bases. Germline CDR1 reads LNHDA; CDR2 reads SQIVND (reference sequence). CDR3 loop: CASKGLNRDEQYF. The CDR3 nucleotides read TGTGCCAGTAAGGGACTCAATCGTGACGAGCAGTACTTC.

The rearrangement links TRBV11-2 to TRBJ1-1; a possible D gene is TRBD1 (6 bases). Trimming cost V 1 base and J 0 bases, with 15 bases left between them. CDR3 length: 17 amino acids. The germline V gene encodes CDR1 SGHAT and CDR2 FQNNGV. This CDR3 is CASSLVVGDIMNTEAFF. The CDR3 DNA sequence: TGTGCCAGCAGCTTAGTGGTTGGGGACATCATGAACACTGAAGCTTTCTTT.

The chain uses TRBV7-9 and TRBJ1-5; no definite D call. The CDR3 sequence is 16 residues long. The germline V gene encodes CDR1 SEHNR and CDR2 FQNEAQ (reference sequence). Trimming cost V 5 bases and J 4 bases, with 18 bases left between them. The chain's CDR3 is CASSLTHPTLNQPQHF. CDR3 in DNA: TGTGCCAGCAGCCTTACCCACCCTACCCTGAATCAGCCCCAGCATTTT.

The V and J genes are TRBV7-3 and TRBJ1-5; a possible D gene is TRBD1 (5 bases). In germline, CDR1 is SGHTA, CDR2 FQGTGA. V was clipped by 0 bases and J by 5 bases, with 5 bases between them. This CDR3 spans 13 amino acids. The CDR3 DNA reads TGTGCCAGCAGCTTAACGGGGGATCAGCCCCAGCATTTT. The encoded protein is CASSLTGDQPQHF.

This clone was seen a single time. The V gene is TRBV9, the J gene TRBJ2-3; TRBD2 matches 8 bases. In germline, CDR1 is SGDLS, CDR2 YYNGEE. The V segment lost 4 bases and the J segment 1 base; nucleotides outside the gene matches: 8. The CDR3 is 16 amino acids. The CDR3 nucleotides are TGTGCCAGCAGCCGTTATAGCGGGACACGCACAGATACGCAGTATTTT. Residues: CASSRYSGTRTDTQYF. The entire variable domain, with the rest obtained from reference TRBV9 and TRBJ2-3, is as follows: DSGVTQTPKHLITATGQRVTLRCSPRSGDLSVYWYQQSLDQGLQFLIQYYNGEERAKGNILERFSAQQFPDLHSELNLSSLELGDSALYFCASSRYSGTRTDTQYFGPGTRLTVL.